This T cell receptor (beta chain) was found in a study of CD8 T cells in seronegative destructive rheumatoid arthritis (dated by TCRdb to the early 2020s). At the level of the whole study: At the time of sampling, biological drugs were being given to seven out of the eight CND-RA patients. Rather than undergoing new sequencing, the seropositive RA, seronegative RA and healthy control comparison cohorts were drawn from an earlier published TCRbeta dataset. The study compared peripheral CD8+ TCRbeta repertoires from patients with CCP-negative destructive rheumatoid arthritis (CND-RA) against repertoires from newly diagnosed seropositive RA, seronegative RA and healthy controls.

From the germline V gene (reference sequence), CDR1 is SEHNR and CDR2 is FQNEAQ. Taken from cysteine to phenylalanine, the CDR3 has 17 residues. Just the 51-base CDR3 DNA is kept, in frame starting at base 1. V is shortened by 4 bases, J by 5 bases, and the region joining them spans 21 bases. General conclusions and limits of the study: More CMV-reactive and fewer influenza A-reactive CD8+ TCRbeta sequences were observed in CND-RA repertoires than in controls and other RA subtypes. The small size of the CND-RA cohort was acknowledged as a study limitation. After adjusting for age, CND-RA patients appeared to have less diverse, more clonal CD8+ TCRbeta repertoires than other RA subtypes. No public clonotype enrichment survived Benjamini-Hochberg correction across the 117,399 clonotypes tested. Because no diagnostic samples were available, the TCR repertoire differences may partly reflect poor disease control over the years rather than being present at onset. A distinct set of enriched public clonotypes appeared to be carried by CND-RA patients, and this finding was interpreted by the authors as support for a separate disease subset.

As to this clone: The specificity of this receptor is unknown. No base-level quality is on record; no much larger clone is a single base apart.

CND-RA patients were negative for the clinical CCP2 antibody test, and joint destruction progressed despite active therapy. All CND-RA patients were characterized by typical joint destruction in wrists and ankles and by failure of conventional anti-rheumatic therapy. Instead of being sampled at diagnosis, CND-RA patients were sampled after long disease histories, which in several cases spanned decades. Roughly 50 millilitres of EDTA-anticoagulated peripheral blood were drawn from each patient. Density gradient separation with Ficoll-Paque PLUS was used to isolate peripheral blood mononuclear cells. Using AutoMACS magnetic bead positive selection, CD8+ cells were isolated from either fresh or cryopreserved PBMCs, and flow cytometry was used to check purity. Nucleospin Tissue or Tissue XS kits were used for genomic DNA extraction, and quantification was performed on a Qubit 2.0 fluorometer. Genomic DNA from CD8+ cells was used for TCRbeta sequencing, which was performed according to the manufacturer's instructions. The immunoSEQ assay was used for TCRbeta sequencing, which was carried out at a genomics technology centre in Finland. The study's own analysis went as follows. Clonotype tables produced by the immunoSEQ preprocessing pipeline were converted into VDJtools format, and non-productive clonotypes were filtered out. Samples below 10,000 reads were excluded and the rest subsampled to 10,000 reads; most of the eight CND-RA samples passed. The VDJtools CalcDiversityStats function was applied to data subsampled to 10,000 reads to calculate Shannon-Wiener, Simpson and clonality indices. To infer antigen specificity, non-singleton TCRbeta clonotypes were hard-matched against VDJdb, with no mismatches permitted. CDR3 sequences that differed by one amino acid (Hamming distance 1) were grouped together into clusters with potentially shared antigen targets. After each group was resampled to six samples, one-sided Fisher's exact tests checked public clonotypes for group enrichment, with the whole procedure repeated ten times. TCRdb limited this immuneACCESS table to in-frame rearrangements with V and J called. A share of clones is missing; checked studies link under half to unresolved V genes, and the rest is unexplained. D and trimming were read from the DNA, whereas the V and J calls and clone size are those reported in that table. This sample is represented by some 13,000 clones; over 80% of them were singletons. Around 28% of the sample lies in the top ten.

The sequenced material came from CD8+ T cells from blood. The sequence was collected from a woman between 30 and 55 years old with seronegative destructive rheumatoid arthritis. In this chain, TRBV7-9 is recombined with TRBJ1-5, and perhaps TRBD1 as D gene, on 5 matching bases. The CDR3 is CASSSTTGRETYQPQHF. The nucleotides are TGTGCCAGCAGCTCCACCACGGGACGGGAGACGTATCAGCCCCAGCATTTT.